This T cell receptor beta chain was identified in a study of OX40 agonist ivuxolimab in advanced cancers. For context, the study as a whole: Ivuxolimab, which targeted the costimulatory receptor OX40 (CD134), was an agonistic, fully human IgG2 monoclonal antibody. The dose-escalation cohort was 82.7% male with a mean age of about 54 years, ranging from roughly 20 to 85. Intravenous ivuxolimab was administered to patients every 2 weeks at six dose levels: 0.01, 0.1, 0.3, 1.5, 3 and 10 mg/kg. The point of sequencing TCRbeta in the periphery was to test whether ivuxolimab changed TCR sequence diversity and drove clonal T-cell expansion. Patients were allowed to have had prior anti-PD-1, anti-PD-L1 or anti-CTLA-4 therapy, and around 41% of the dose-escalation patients had previously received checkpoint inhibitors. The paper reports the monotherapy dose-escalation portion (N ≈ 50 patients) of the phase I ivuxolimab trial. Three dose-escalation patients achieved partial responses, one with hepatocellular carcinoma and two with cutaneous melanoma. Of the roughly 51 patients in dose escalation, about 20 had hepatocellular carcinoma, about 15 had melanoma, 9 had renal cell carcinoma and 9 had head and neck cancer.

To sequence the TCRbeta CDR3 region, genomic DNA was isolated from the sorted cells. TCRbeta CDR3 regions were sequenced using the immunoSEQ Assay. Entries here come from immuneACCESS through TCRdb and include only in-frame sequences with V and J called. Some clones fail to appear in such tables; in the studies checked, an unresolved V gene covers under half of the shortfall, and the cause of the remainder is unknown. The sample contains some 50,000 clones, 80% to 90% of them found a single time. 0.6% to 0.8% of the sample is in the top ten clones. Patients with autoimmune disease history or receiving systemic immunosuppression were excluded from the trial. Peripheral blood for TCR sequencing was drawn from every dose cohort at baseline, at cycle 4 day 1 and at cycle 7 day 1. Samples came from an open-label, multicenter, first-in-human phase I dose-escalation trial of ivuxolimab. Adults with locally advanced or metastatic melanoma, renal cell carcinoma, hepatocellular carcinoma or head and neck squamous cell carcinoma were enrolled in the trial. CD4+ and CD8+ T cells were sorted separately from peripheral blood before TCR sequencing.

A remark on this clone: Its antigen is currently not known. Base-call qualities are not available, and no considerably larger clone is one nucleotide away.

The CDR3, cysteine through phenylalanine, is 13 amino acids long. Kept here is only the CDR3 DNA, which spans 39 bases and is read in frame from base 1. A distance of 9 bases separates the germline ends of V and J, which lose 6 bases and 1 base respectively. For CDR1 and CDR2, the germline V gene lists WSHSY and SAAADI. Study-level results and caveats: Clonal expansion of both CD4+ and CD8+ blood T cells was observed from baseline to week 6 at doses 0.1 to 3.0 mg/kg. After ivuxolimab, more expanded clones were found on average in CD8+ T cells than in CD4+ T cells. Which antigens the clonally expanded peripheral T cells were specific for was not determined. In the 0.1-3.0 mg/kg groups, partial responders had among the lowest normalized peripheral clonal expansion, particularly in CD8+ T cells. Low levels of normalized T-cell clonal expansion were also seen in some patients who did not respond.

This clonotype originated in an adult with an advanced solid tumor such as melanoma, head and neck, liver or kidney cancer. The chain is made from TRBV10-2 and TRBJ2-5; the D gene cannot be named for sure. The sequenced sample was CD4+ or CD8+ T cells sorted from blood, obtained in a trial of the OX40 agonist ivuxolimab. The DNA reads TGCGCCAGCAGATACTGGGCCCAAGAGACCCAGTACTTC. It translates as CASRYWAQETQYF.